This record concerns one T cell receptor (beta chain) sequence. These data are taken from a study of blood T cell repertoires in COVID-19. In the original analysis: Reference gene primer amplification yielded estimated nucleated cell counts. Sequenced by immunoSEQ multiplex PCR; TCRdb stores in-frame clones only, minus some. V and J calls and clone size are given by that table; D and trimming were obtained from the DNA. Here the sample spans about 210,000 clones, roughly four fifths being singletons. The germline gives CDR1 MNHEY, CDR2 SMNVEV (reference sequence). V was shortened by 0 bases and J by 3 bases, with 9 bases between the two germline ends. This CDR3 comprises 15 residues.

The chain links TRBV27 to TRBJ1-5, with D uncertain. The receptor was isolated from a woman aged 45 to 65 with active or convalescent COVID-19. Sequenced: peripheral blood. The chain's CDR3 is CASSLSGGYNQPQHF. The DNA for the CDR3 is TGTGCCAGCAGTTTATCAGGCGGATACAATCAGCCCCAGCATTTT.